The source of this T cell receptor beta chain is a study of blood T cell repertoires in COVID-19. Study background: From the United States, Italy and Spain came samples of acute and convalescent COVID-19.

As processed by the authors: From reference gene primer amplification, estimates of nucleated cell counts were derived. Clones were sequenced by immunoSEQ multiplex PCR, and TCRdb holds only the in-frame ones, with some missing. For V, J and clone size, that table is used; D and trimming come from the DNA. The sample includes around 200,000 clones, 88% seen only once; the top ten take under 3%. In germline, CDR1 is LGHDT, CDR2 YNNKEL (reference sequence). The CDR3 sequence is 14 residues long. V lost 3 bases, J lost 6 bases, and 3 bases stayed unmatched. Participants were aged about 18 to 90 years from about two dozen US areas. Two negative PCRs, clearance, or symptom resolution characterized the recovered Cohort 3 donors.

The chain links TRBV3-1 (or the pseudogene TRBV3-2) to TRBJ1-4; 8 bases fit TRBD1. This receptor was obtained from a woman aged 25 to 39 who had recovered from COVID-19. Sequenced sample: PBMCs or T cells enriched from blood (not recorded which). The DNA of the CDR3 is TGTGCCAGCAGCCACCACAGGGGGGATGAAAAACTGTTTTTT. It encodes CASSHHRGDEKLFF.